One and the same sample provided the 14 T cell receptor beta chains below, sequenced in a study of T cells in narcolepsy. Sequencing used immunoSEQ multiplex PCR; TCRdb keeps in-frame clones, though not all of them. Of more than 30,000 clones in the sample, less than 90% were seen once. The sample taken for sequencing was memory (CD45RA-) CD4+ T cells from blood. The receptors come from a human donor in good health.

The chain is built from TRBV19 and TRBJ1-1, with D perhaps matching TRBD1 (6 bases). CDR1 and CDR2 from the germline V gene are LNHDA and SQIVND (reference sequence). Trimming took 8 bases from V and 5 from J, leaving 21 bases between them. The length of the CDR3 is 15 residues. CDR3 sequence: CASAGRGTIQTEAFF. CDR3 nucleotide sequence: TGTGCCAGTGCAGGCAGGGGTACCATCCAGACTGAAGCTTTCTTT.

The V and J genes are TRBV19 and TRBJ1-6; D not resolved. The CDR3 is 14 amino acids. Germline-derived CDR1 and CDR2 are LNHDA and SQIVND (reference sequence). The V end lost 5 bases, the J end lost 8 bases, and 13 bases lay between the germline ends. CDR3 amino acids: CASSRAGYDSPLHF. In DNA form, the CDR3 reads TGTGCCAGTAGTCGTGCGGGTTATGATTCACCCCTCCACTTT.

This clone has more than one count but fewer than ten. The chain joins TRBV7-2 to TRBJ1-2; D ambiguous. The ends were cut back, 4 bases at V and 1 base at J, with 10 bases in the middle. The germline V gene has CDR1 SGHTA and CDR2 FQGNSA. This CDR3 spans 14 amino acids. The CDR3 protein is CASSSLAGNYGYTF. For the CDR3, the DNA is TGTGCCAGCAGCTCCCTGGCCGGTAACTATGGCTACACCTTC.

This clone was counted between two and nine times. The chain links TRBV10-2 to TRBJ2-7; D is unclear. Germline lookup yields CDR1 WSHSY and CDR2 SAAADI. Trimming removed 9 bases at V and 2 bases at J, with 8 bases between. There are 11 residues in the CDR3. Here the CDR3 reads CASSQAYEQYV. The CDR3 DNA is TGCGCCAGTAGCCAGGCCTACGAGCAGTACGTC.

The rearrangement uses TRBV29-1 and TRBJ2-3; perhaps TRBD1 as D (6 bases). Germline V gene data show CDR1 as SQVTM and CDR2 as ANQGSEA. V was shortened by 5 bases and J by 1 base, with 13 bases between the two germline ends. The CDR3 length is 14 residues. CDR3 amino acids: CSVLGGRGTDTQYF. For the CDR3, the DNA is TGCAGCGTTCTTGGGGGCAGGGGCACAGATACGCAGTATTTT.

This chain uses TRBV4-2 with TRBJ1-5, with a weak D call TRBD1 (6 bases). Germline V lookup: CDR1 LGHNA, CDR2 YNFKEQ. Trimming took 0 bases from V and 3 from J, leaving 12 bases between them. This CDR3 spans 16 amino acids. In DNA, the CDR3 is TGTGCCAGCAGCCAAGAGACAGGTTCTAACAATCAGCCCCAGCATTTT. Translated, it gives CASSQETGSNNQPQHF.

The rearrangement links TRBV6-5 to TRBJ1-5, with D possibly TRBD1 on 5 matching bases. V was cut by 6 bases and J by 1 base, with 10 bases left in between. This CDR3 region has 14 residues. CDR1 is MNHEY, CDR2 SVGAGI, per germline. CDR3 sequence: CASSWDGSNQPQHF. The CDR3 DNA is TGTGCCAGCAGCTGGGACGGGAGCAATCAGCCCCAGCATTTT.

This chain's CDR3 is CSAGEGAGTEAFF. The CDR3 nucleotides read TGCAGCGCTGGTGAGGGGGCGGGCACTGAAGCTTTCTTT. The V gene is TRBV29-1, the J gene TRBJ1-1, with 7 bases identical to TRBD1. V shed 7 bases, J shed 4 bases, and the junction held 9 bases outside the gene matches. This CDR3 comprises 13 residues. Germline assignment: CDR1 SQVTM and CDR2 ANQGSEA.

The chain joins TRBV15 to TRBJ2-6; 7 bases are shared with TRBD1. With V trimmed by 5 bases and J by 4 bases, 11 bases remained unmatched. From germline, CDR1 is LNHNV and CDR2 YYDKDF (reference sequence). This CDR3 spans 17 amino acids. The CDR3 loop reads CATSSSHRGSGANVLTF. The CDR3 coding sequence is TGTGCCACCAGCTCAAGTCACAGGGGTTCGGGGGCCAACGTCCTGACTTTC.

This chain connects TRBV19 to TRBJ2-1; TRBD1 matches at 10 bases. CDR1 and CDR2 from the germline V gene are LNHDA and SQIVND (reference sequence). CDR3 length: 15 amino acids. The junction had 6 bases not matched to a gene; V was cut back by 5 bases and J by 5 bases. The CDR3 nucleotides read TGTGCCAGTAGTCCGACAGGGGGCACCAACAATGAGCAGTTCTTC. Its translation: CASSPTGGTNNEQFF.

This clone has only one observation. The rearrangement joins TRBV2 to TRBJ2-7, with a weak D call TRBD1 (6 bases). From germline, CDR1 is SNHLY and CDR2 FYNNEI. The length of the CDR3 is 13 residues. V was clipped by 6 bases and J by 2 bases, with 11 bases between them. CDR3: CASRRTEPYEQYF. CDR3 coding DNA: TGTGCCAGCAGGAGGACAGAGCCCTACGAGCAGTACTTC.

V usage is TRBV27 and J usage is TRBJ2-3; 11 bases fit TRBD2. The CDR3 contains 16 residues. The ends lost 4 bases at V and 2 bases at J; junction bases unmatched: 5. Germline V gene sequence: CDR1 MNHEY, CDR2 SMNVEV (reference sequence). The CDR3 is CASSSGTSGLTDTQYF. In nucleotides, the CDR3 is TGTGCCAGCAGTTCCGGGACTAGCGGTCTCACAGATACGCAGTATTTT.

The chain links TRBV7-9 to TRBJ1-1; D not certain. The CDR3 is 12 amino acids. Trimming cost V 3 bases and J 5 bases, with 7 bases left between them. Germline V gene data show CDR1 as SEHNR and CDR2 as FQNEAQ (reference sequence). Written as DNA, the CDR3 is TGTGCCAGCAGCTTCAAGCCTACTGAAGCTTTCTTT. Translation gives CASSFKPTEAFF.

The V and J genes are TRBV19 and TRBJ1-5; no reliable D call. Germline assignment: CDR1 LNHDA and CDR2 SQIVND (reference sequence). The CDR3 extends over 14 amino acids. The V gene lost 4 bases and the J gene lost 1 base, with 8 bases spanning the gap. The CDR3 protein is CASSNMDSNQPQHF. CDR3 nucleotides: TGTGCCAGTAGTAACATGGACAGCAATCAGCCCCAGCATTTT.